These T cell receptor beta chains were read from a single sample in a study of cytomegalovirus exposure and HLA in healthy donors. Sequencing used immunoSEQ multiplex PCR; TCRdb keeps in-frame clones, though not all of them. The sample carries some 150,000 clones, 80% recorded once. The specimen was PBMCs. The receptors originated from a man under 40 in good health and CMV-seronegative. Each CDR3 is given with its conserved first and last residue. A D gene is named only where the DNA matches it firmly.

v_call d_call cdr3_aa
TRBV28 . CASSGDNLREKLFF
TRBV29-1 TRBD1 CSVEGGFGTVNSYEQYF
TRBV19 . CASSIKGPRYNTEAFF
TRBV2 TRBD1 CASSARTGGPYGYTF
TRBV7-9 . CASSPWVRGRRGSYNEQFF
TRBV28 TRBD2 CASSSYGGSSGSSYEQYF
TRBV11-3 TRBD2 CASRGLLAGGPYEQYF
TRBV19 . CASRDTNQPQHF
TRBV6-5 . CASSPSGSTNEKLFF
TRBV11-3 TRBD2 CASSWGAGANNEQFF
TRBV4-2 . CASSQAGEETQYF
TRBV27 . CASSLGGGRTDTQYF
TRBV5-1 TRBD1 CASGTGAGYTF
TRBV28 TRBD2 CASSLSLLSGGVHEQFF